This T cell receptor (beta chain) is drawn from a study of blood T cell repertoires in COVID-19. Study-wide context: The analysed material was cDNA or gDNA that came from T cells, B-cell-depleted T cells, or PBMCs.

The V segment lost 6 bases and the J segment 6 bases; nucleotides outside the gene matches: 9. There are 15 residues in the CDR3. Germline loops: CDR1 LNHDA, CDR2 SQIVND (reference sequence). TCRdb keeps only in-frame clones here, not all; method: immunoSEQ multiplex PCR. This sample yields roughly 150,000 clones, of which roughly 84% are seen a single time; more than 7% belongs to the top ten. The rearrangement links TRBV19 to TRBJ1-5; 9 positions match TRBD1. The receptor was isolated from a human donor in a cohort sampled during active COVID-19. Material: peripheral blood. The CDR3 coding sequence is TGTGCCAGTAGCCTCGGGACAGGGTCATTTCAGCCCCAGCATTTT. Translation gives CASSLGTGSFQPQHF.